This TCR beta chain was captured in a study of response to subunit inactivated influenza vaccine. General study points: Few additional T cells are recruited per seasonal influenza vaccination, authors suggested.

Germline assignment: CDR1 DFQATT and CDR2 SNEGSKA (reference sequence). CDR3 size: 14 residues. Trimming cost V 5 bases and J 1 base, with 15 bases left between them. With respect to this clonotype: Antigen specificity is unknown.

TCRdb used MiXCR to reprocess the RT-PCR reads, holding one entry per CDR3 protein. The sample carries approximately 700,000 distinct CDR3 sequences, around 13% recorded once. The rearrangement links TRBV20-1 to TRBJ2-7, with a tentative D call TRBD2 (5 bases). Here the sequenced sample was PBMCs from blood, taken roughly 2 weeks before vaccination. This sequence originates from a man aged 50 or older who received an inactivated influenza vaccine. The DNA of the CDR3 is TGCAGTGCTGAGGGTCGCTGGGGATCCTACGAGCAGTACTTC. Translated: CSAEGRWGSYEQYF.